These 14 T cell receptor beta chains share one sample of origin, sequenced in a study of Ad26.COV2.S vaccination and SARS-CoV-2 variants. Profiled with immunoSEQ multiplex PCR; TCRdb holds only in-frame clones, not every one. Of 400,000 to 450,000 clones in the sample, approximately 90% were seen once. Treatment defined: roughly 19 received Ad26.COV2.S at low or high dose, single or two shots; 5 received placebo; per-sample allocation not given. At day 63 after the first vaccine or placebo injection, samples were drawn. The source was peripheral blood, collected in a trial of Ad26.COV2.S vaccine versus placebo. All receptors come from a person aged 18-60 years who received the Ad26.COV2.S COVID-19 vaccine or a placebo.

This clone was observed once. The chain is built from TRBV6-6 and TRBJ1-6, with TRBD1 as a possible D gene (5 bases). Between the trimmed V and J ends, which lost 7 bases and 7 bases, there was a span of 14 bases. The CDR3 extends over 14 amino acids. In germline, CDR1 is MNHNY, CDR2 SVGAGI (reference sequence). This CDR3 is CASIPRVRNSPLHF. In nucleotides, the CDR3 is TGTGCCAGCATCCCCAGGGTAAGGAATTCACCCCTCCACTTT.

The chain combines TRBV6-6 with TRBJ2-5; TRBD1 aligns across 7 bases. Per the germline V gene, CDR1 is MNHNY and CDR2 is SVGAGI (reference sequence). V shed 5 bases and J 7 bases; nucleotides not matched to a gene: 13. This CDR3 is 15 amino acids long. The CDR3 spells CASSGQTGTWATQYF. The CDR3 DNA is TGTGCCAGCAGTGGGCAGACAGGGACGTGGGCGACCCAGTACTTC.

This chain uses TRBV19 with TRBJ1-5, with 8 nucleotides matching TRBD1. CDR1 and CDR2 from the germline V gene are LNHDA and SQIVND (reference sequence). V was clipped by 4 bases and J by 1 base; unmatched bases: 9. The CDR3 runs 17 residues. CDR3 DNA sequence: TGTGCCAGTAGTACCCCAGGGGGCTTAGGGAGCAATCAGCCCCAGCATTTT. Protein product: CASSTPGGLGSNQPQHF.

The chain combines TRBV5-1 with TRBJ2-3; D possibly corresponds to TRBD1 (5 bases). Trimming took off 7 bases at V and 0 bases at J, with 12 bases between the two ends. Germline values: CDR1 SGHRS, CDR2 YFSETQ. This CDR3 region has 14 residues. CDR3: CASWGGASTDTQYF. The CDR3 DNA follows: TGCGCCAGCTGGGGCGGAGCTAGCACAGATACGCAGTATTTT.

The table lists this clone with a count of one. The rearrangement links TRBV19 to TRBJ2-3, with 7 bases matching TRBD2. The germline CDR1 and CDR2 sequences are LNHDA and SQIVND (reference sequence). The CDR3 has 15 amino acids. With V trimmed by 1 base and J by 0 bases, 1 base remained unmatched. CDR3 loop: CASSIGGGSTDTQYF. CDR3 DNA: TGTGCCAGTAGTATAGGGGGGGGGAGCACAGATACGCAGTATTTT.

This clone was detected a few times. The chain uses TRBV4-3 and TRBJ1-6; the D is unclear. The germline CDR1 and CDR2 sequences are LGHNA and YSLEER. Trimming left V 1 base short and J 5 bases short, with 6 bases between. The CDR3 totals 14 residues. CDR3 sequence reads: CASSQGTDNSPLHF. The CDR3 nucleotides read TGCGCCAGCAGCCAAGGGACGGATAATTCACCCCTCCACTTT.

The chain is built from TRBV27 and TRBJ2-5; no clear D. The germline CDR1 and CDR2 sequences are MNHEY and SMNVEV (reference sequence). The CDR3 extends over 12 amino acids. Trimming pared 8 bases from V and 5 bases from J, leaving 12 bases between. Here the CDR3 reads CASGRLEETQYF. CDR3 DNA: TGTGCCAGCGGCAGGTTAGAGGAGACCCAGTACTTC.

Only one count was recorded for this clone. CDR3 region: CASSSTGNEQFF. Here the CDR3 DNA reads TGTGCCAGCAGCTCCACAGGGAATGAGCAGTTCTTC. V usage is TRBV5-5 and J usage is TRBJ2-1; tentatively, D is TRBD1 (6 bases). Germline values: CDR1 SGHKS, CDR2 YYEKEE (reference sequence). The V end lost 3 bases, the J end lost 7 bases, and 8 bases lay between the germline ends. The CDR3 has 12 amino acids.

There are a few counts of this clone. The genes are TRBV2 and TRBJ2-2; D gene ambiguous. V lost 7 bases and J 0 bases, leaving 15 bases between the germline ends. The germline V gene has CDR1 SNHLY and CDR2 FYNNEI. CDR3 length: 16 amino acids. CDR3 loop: CASTEGIATNTGELFF. The CDR3 nucleotides read TGTGCCAGCACCGAAGGGATTGCGACGAACACCGGGGAGCTGTTTTTT.

V gene TRBV28 combines with J gene TRBJ2-3, with D possibly called TRBD1 or TRBD2 (5 bases each). Trimming cost V 5 bases and J 5 bases, with 23 bases left between them. CDR3 size: 17 residues. The V gene's germline CDR1 is MDHEN and CDR2 SYDVKM. The CDR3 is CASSDSGFGTWGDTQYF. As DNA, the CDR3 is TGTGCCAGCAGTGACTCCGGTTTTGGGACCTGGGGAGATACGCAGTATTTT.

The chain employs TRBV25-1 and TRBJ2-7; 8 bases agree with TRBD2. J gave up 3 bases and V 1 base, and 8 bases lay outside the gene matches. Looked up from germline, CDR1 is MGHDK and CDR2 is SYGVNS. The CDR3 runs to 16 residues. Written as DNA, the CDR3 is TGTGCCAGCAGTGAATCCGGTAGCGGGACTTACTACGAGCAGTACTTC. Amino acids: CASSESGSGTYYEQYF.

The CDR3 sequence is CASSPLMVADNSLSGGYTF. The DNA of the CDR3 is TGTGCCAGCTCACCCCTTATGGTTGCAGATAATAGTCTTTCGGGAGGCTACACCTTC. The chain recombines TRBV18 with TRBJ1-2; D not resolved. Germline CDR1 reads KGHSH; CDR2 reads LQKENI. This CDR3 has 19 amino acids. V shed 3 bases and J shed 8 bases, with 31 bases lying between them.

This chain connects TRBV5-1 to TRBJ2-5; D possibly corresponds to TRBD2 (6 bases). V lost 6 bases, J lost 3 bases, and 21 bases lay in between. The CDR3 has 16 amino acids. Germline loops: CDR1 SGHRS, CDR2 YFSETQ. CDR3 nucleotides: TGCGCCAGCACTCTACCGCGGGAATCGGTCGAAGAGACCCAGTACTTC. Translating gives CASTLPRESVEETQYF.

The J gene is TRBJ1-1, the V gene TRBV6-2 or TRBV6-3, with D maybe TRBD1 (6 bases). Germline CDR1 and CDR2: MNHEY and SVGEGT. V was pared by 6 bases and J by 2 bases, with 13 bases between. The CDR3 runs to 14 residues. The CDR3: CASSNGGPNTEAFF. DNA for the CDR3: TGTGCCAGCAGCAACGGGGGGCCCAACACTGAAGCTTTCTTT.